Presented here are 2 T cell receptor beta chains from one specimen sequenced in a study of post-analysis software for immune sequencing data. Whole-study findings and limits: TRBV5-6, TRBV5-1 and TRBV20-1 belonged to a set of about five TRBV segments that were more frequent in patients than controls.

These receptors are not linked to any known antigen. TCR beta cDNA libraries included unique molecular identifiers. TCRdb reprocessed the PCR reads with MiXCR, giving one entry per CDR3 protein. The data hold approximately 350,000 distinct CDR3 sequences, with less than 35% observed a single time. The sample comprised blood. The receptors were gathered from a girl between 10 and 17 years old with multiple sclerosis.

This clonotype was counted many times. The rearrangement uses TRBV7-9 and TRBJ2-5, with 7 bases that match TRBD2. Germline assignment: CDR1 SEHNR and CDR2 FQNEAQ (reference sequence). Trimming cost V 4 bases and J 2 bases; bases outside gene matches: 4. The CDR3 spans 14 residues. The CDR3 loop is CASSSPAGQETQYF. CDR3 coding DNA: TGTGCCAGCAGCTCTCCAGCGGGGCAAGAGACCCAGTACTTC.

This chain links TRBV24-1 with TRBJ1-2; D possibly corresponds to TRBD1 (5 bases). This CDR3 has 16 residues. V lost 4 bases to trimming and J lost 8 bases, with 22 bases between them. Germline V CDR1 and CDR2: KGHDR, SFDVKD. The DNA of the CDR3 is TGTGCCACCAGTGAAGCCCTTCCCCAGGGCGCGGGAGGCTACACCTTC. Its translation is CATSEALPQGAGGYTF.